These 6 T cell receptor beta chains came from one sample sequenced in a study of blood T cell repertoires in COVID-19. Profiled with immunoSEQ multiplex PCR; TCRdb holds only in-frame clones, not every one. Altogether approximately 470,000 clones are present, about nine tenths being singletons, with the ten largest covering 0.7%. Sequenced material: PBMCs or T cells enriched from blood (not recorded which). Every receptor here comes from a young woman who had recovered from COVID-19.

This chain links TRBV3-1 (or the pseudogene TRBV3-2) with TRBJ1-1; 7 nucleotides line up with TRBD1. J lost 4 bases, V lost 5 bases, and 13 bases had no gene match. This CDR3 is built from 16 residues. CDR1 and CDR2 from the germline V gene are LGHDT and YNNKEL (reference sequence). This CDR3 reads CASSSSDRASGTEAFF. The CDR3 DNA sequence: TGTGCCAGCAGCTCATCCGACAGGGCTAGTGGCACTGAAGCTTTCTTT.

V is TRBV29-1 and J is TRBJ2-3; tentatively, D is TRBD2 (5 bases). V shed 0 bases and J shed 11 bases, with 6 bases lying between them. The CDR3 consists of 10 residues. Germline CDR1 reads SQVTM; CDR2 reads ANQGSEA. CDR3 coding DNA: TGCAGCGTTGAAGATCGGGGGCAGTATTTT. Residues: CSVEDRGQYF.

The CDR3, as DNA: TGTGCCAGCAGCCCGCTGGAGGGAACAGGGGTCTACGAGCAGTACTTC. Encoded protein: CASSPLEGTGVYEQYF. The rearrangement uses TRBV3-1 (or the pseudogene TRBV3-2) and TRBJ2-7, with D possibly matching TRBD1 (7 bases). The CDR3 consists of 16 residues. Per germline, CDR1 LGHDT and CDR2 YNNKEL (reference sequence). V lost 4 bases, J lost 3 bases, and 19 bases lay in between.

V and J are TRBV6-2 or TRBV6-3 and TRBJ2-3, with D unclear. The V end was cut by 6 bases, the J end by 0 bases, with 16 bases between. The CDR3 contains 16 residues. CDR1 and CDR2 (germline): MNHEY, SVGEGT. Here the CDR3 DNA reads TGTGCCAGCAGCTCCTACTCATTCTCTAGCACAGATACGCAGTATTTT. This encodes CASSSYSFSSTDTQYF.

This clone appeared a single time. Other DNA sequences of this sample code for an identical CDR3. The rearrangement links TRBV12-3 or TRBV12-4 to TRBJ1-2; D gene uncertain. V gave up 3 bases and J gave up 4 bases, with 6 bases separating them. The CDR3 contains 12 residues. The CDR3 region has the DNA TGTGCCAGCAGTTTTCTCAGCTATGGCTACACCTTC. It is translated as CASSFLSYGYTF.

V usage is TRBV19 and J usage is TRBJ1-2; D is possibly TRBD1 (5 bases). The CDR3 sequence is 14 residues long. Germline loops: CDR1 LNHDA, CDR2 SQIVND (reference sequence). Between the trimmed V and J ends, which lost 7 bases and 1 base, there was a span of 13 bases. CDR3 residues: CASKLQGFNYGYTF. CDR3 bases: TGTGCCAGTAAACTCCAGGGATTTAACTATGGCTACACCTTC.